The rows below give T cell receptor beta chains drawn from one sample of a study of T cells after yellow fever vaccination. A single record per CDR3 protein comes from TCRdb applying MiXCR to the 5' RACE reads. The data contain 300,000 or so distinct CDR3 sequences, around 3.9% of them singletons. The sequenced sample was PBMCs, obtained 5 days after the yellow fever booster vaccination. These receptors came from a man between 18 and 29 years old who received the YFV17D yellow fever vaccine. The conserved cysteine and the conserved F or W are not part of the CDR3 here. Fields, in order: J gene, D gene, V gene, CDR3 protein. D genes are given only for firm matches.

>TRBJ2-7|-|TRBV6-1
ASSYAEIYEQY
>TRBJ1-2|-|TRBV7-3
ASSLTPGSGSNYGYT
>TRBJ1-2|TRBD1|TRBV10-3
AGNRGGDYGYT
>TRBJ2-3|TRBD2|TRBV24-1
ATSDSRTSGVPTDTQY
>TRBJ1-4|TRBD1|TRBV5-1
ASSLVGQFGDGNEKLF
>TRBJ2-5|TRBD1|TRBV7-6
ASSYRGPQETQY
>TRBJ1-5|-|TRBV27
ASSPRQSNQPQH
>TRBJ1-2|-|TRBV5-1
ASSFEQNGYT
>TRBJ2-1|-|TRBV24-1
ATSDPRRDNEQF
>TRBJ2-3|TRBD2|TRBV7-6
ASSREGTLGPSAQY
>TRBJ2-7|TRBD1|TRBV24-1
ATRYRPGTVESFYEQY
>TRBJ1-4|-|TRBV4-3
ASSQVPAIEKLF
>TRBJ2-2|-|TRBV7-2
ASSYLYGTGELF
>TRBJ2-3|-|TRBV6-1
ASSEDRGGDTQY
>TRBJ1-1|-|TRBV4-1
ASSFRLNTEAF
>TRBJ2-7|TRBD2|TRBV6-2/TRBV6-3
ASRTEISGGVYEQY
>TRBJ1-6|TRBD1|TRBV9
ASSERDRLNSPLH
>TRBJ2-5|TRBD1|TRBV5-4
ASTLGTGETQY
>TRBJ1-3|-|TRBV28
ASSNLGPAGNTIY
>TRBJ2-5|-|TRBV4-2
ASSQGHGGVQTQY
>TRBJ1-2|TRBD1|TRBV7-9
ASSSGQGGGCT